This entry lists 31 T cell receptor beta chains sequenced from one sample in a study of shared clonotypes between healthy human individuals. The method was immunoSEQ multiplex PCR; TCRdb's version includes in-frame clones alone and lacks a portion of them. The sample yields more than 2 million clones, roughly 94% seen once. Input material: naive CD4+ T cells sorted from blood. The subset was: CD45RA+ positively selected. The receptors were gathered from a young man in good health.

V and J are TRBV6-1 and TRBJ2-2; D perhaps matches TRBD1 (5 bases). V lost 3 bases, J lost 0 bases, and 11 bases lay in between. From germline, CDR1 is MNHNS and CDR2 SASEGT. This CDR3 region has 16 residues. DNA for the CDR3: TGTGCCAGCAGTGACGCCGGCAGGGCGAACACCGGGGAGCTGTTTTTT. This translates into CASSDAGRANTGELFF.

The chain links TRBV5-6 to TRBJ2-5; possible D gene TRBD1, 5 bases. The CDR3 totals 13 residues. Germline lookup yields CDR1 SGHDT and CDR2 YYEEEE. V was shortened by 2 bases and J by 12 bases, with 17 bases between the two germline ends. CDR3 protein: CASSLSRAEGEYF. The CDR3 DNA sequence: TGTGCCAGCAGCTTATCTAGGGCCGAAGGGGAGTACTTC. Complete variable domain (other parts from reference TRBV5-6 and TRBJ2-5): DAGVTQSPTHLIKTRGQQVTLRCSPKSGHDTVSWYQQALGQGPQFIFQYYEEEERQRGNFPDRFSGHQFPNYSSELNVNALLLGDSALYLCASSLSRAEGEYFGPGTRLLVL.

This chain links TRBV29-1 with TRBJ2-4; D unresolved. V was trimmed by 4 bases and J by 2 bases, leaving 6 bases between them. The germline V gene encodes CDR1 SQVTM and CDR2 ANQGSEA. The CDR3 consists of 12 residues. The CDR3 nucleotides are TGCAGCGTTGTGGGGACCAAAAACATTCAGTACTTC. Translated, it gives CSVVGTKNIQYF.

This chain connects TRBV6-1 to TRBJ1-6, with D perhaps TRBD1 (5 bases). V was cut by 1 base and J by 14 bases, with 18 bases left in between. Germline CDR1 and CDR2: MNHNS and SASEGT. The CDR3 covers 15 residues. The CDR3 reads CASSEEGMGVEALHF. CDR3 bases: TGTGCCAGCAGTGAAGAGGGGATGGGGGTGGAGGCCCTCCACTTT.

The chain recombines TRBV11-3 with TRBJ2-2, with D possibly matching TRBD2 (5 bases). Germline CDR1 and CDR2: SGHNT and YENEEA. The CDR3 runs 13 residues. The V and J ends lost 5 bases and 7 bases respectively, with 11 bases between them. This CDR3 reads CASSPLRDGELFF. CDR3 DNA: TGTGCCAGCAGCCCCCTCCGGGACGGGGAGCTGTTTTTT.

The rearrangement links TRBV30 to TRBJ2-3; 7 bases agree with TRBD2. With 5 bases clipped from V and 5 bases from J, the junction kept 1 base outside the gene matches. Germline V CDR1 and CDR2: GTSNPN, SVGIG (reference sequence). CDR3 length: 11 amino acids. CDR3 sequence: CAWGEGDTQYF. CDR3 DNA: TGTGCCTGGGGGGAGGGAGATACGCAGTATTTT.

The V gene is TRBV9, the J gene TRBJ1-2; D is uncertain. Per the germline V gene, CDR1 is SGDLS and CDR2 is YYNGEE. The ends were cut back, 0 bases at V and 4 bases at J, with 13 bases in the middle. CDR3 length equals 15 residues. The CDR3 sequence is CASSVASDIPYGYTF. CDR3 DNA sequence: TGTGCCAGCAGCGTAGCCTCCGACATACCCTATGGCTACACCTTC.

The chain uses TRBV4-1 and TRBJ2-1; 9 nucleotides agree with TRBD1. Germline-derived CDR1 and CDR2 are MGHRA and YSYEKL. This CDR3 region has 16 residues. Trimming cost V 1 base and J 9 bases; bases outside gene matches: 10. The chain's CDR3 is CASSQVRGQGLSEQFF. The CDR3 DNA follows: TGCGCCAGCAGCCAAGTCAGGGGACAGGGCCTTAGTGAGCAGTTCTTC.

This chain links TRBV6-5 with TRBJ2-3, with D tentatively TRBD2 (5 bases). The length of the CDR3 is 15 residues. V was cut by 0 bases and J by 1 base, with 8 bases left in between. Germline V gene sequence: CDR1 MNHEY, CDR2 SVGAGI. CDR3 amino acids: CASSYSPAGTDTQYF. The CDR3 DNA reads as TGTGCCAGCAGTTACTCGCCAGCGGGCACAGATACGCAGTATTTT.

The CDR3, as DNA: TGTGCCAGCGGGACACCCTCTGGGGCCAACGTCCTGACTTTC. Its translation: CASGTPSGANVLTF. The chain recombines TRBV28 with TRBJ2-6, with D maybe TRBD1 (6 bases). The CDR3 spans 14 residues. Germline CDR1 is MDHEN and CDR2 is SYDVKM. Trimming left V 8 bases short and J 0 bases short, with 8 bases between.

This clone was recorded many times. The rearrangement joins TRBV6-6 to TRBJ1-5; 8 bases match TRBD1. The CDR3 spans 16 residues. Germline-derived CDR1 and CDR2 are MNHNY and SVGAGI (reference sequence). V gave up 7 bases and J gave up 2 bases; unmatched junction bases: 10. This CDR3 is CASNSRQTGGNQPQHF. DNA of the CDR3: TGTGCCAGCAACTCCCGGCAGACAGGGGGCAATCAGCCCCAGCATTTT.

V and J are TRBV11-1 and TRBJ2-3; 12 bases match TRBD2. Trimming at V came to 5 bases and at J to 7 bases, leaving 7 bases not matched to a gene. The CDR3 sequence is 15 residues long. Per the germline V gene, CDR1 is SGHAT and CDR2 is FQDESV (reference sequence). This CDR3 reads CASSTRLAGEYTQYF. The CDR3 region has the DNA TGTGCCAGCAGCACCCGACTAGCGGGGGAATATACGCAGTATTTT. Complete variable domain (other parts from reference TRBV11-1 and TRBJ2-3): EAEVAQSPRYKITEKSQAVAFWCDPISGHATLYWYRQILGQGPELLVQFQDESVVDDSQLPKDRFSAERLKGVDSTLKIQPAELGDSAMYLCASSTRLAGEYTQYFGPGTRLTVL.

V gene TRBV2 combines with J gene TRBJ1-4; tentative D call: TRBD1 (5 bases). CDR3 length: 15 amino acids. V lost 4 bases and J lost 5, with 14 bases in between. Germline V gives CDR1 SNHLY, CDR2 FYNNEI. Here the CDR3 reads CASSAWAGQNEKLFF. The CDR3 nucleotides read TGTGCCAGCAGTGCCTGGGCGGGGCAGAATGAAAAACTGTTTTTT.

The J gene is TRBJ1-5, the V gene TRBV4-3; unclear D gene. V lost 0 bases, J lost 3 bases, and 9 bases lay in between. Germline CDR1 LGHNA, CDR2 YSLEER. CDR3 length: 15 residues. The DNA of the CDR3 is TGCGCCAGCAGCCAAGACTACGGAAACAATCAGCCCCAGCATTTT. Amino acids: CASSQDYGNNQPQHF.

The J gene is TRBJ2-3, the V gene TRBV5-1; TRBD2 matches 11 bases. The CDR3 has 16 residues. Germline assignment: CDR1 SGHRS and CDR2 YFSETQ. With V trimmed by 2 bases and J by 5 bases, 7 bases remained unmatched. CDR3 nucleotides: TGCGCCAGCAGCTTTTCCGGGACTAGCGGTAAAGATACGCAGTATTTT. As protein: CASSFSGTSGKDTQYF.

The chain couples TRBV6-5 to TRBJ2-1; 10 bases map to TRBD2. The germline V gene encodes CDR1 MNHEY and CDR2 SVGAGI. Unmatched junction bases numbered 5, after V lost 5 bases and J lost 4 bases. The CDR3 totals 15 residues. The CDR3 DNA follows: TGTGCCAGCAGTCGCAGACTAGCGGGTTACAATGAGCAGTTCTTC. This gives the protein CASSRRLAGYNEQFF.

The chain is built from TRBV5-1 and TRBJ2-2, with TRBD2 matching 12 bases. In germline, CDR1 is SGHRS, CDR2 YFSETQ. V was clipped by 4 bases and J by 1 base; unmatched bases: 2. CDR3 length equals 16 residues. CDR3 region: CASSEGLAGNTGELFF. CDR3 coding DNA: TGCGCCAGCAGCGAGGGACTAGCGGGGAACACCGGGGAGCTGTTTTTT.

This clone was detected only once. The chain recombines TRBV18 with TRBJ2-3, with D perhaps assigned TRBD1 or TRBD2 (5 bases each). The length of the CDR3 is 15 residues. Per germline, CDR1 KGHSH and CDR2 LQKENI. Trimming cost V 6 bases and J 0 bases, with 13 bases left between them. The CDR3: CASSPGTISTDTQYF. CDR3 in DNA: TGTGCCAGCTCTCCCGGGACGATTAGCACAGATACGCAGTATTTT.

CDR3 nucleotide sequence: TGTGCCTGTTTAAAAAGTTATGGGGTTAATGAGCAGTTCTTC. The encoded protein is CACLKSYGVNEQFF. The V call is TRBV7-9, the J call TRBJ2-1; D gene unclear. Germline CDR1 reads SEHNR; CDR2 reads FQNEAQ (reference sequence). The CDR3 covers 14 residues. Trimming took off 11 bases at V and 7 bases at J, with 21 bases between the two ends. The full variable domain, completed using reference TRBV7-9 and TRBJ2-1, is DTGVSQNPRHKITKRGQNVTFRCDPISEHNRLYWYRQTLGQGPEFLTYFQNEAQLEKSRLLSDRFSAERPKGSFSTLEIQRTEQGDSAMYLCACLKSYGVNEQFFGPGTRLTVL.

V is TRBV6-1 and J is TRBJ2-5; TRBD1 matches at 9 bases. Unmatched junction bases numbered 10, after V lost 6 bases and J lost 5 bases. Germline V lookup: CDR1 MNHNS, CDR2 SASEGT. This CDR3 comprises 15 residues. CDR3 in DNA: TGTGCCAGCAGGAGGGGACAGGGTGGCTTGGAGACCCAGTACTTC. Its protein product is CASRRGQGGLETQYF.

CDR3 coding DNA: TGTGCCAGCAGGACAGCCAGAATTAACTATGGCTACACCTTC. It yields the protein CASRTARINYGYTF. This chain joins TRBV2 and TRBJ1-2, with D possibly TRBD1 on 5 matching bases. Germline CDR1 SNHLY, CDR2 FYNNEI. Trimming removed 6 bases from V and 1 base from J, with 12 bases in between. The CDR3 has 14 residues.

The CDR3 DNA is TGCGCCAGCAGTGAGTCAGGTCGAGAGACCCAGTACTTC. Its translation is CASSESGRETQYF. J is TRBJ2-5 and V is TRBV10-1, with no clear D. The germline CDR1 and CDR2 sequences are WNHNN and SYGVQD (reference sequence). Trimming removed 0 bases at V and 4 bases at J, with 6 bases between. This CDR3 region has 13 residues.

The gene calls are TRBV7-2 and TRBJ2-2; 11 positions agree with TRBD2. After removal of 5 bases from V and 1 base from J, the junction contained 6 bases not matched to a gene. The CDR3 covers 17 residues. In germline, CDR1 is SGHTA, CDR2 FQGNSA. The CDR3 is CASSKRGTSGNTGELFF. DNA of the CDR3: TGTGCCAGCAGCAAGAGGGGGACTAGCGGGAACACCGGGGAGCTGTTTTTT.

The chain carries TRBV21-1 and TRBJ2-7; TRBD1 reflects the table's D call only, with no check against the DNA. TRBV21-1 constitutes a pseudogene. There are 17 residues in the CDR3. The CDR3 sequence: CASSALTGGKVSYEQYF. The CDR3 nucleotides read TGTGCCAGCAGCGCCCTGACAGGGGGCAAGGTCTCCTACGAGCAGTACTTC.

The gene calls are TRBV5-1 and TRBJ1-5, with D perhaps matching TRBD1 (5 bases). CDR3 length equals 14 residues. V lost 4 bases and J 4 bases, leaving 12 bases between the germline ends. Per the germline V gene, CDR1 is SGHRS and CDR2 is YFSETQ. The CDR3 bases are TGCGCCAGCAGCCCCGGACATCCTAATCAGCCCCAGCATTTT. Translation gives CASSPGHPNQPQHF.

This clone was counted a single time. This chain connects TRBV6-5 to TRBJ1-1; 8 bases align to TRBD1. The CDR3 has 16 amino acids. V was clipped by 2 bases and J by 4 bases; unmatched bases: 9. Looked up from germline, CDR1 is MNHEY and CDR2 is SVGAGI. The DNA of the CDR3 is TGTGCCAGCAGTTACGGTGCAGGGGGCTCGAGCACTGAAGCTTTCTTT. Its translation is CASSYGAGGSSTEAFF.

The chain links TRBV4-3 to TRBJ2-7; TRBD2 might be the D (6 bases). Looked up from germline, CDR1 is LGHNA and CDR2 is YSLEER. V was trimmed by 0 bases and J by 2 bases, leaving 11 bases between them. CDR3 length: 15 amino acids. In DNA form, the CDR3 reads TGCGCCAGCAGCCAAGACCCTAGCGCACCCTACGAGCAGTACTTC. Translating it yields CASSQDPSAPYEQYF.

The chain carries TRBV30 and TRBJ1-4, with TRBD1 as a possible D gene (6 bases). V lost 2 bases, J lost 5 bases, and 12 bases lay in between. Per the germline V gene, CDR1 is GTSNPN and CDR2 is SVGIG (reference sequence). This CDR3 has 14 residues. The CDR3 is CAWSRGQLNEKLFF. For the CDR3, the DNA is TGTGCCTGGAGTCGGGGACAATTGAATGAAAAACTGTTTTTT.

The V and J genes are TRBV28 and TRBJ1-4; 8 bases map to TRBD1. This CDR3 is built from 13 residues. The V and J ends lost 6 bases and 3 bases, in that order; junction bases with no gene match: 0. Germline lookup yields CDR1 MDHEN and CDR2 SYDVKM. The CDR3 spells CASRTGANEKLFF. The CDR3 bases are TGTGCCAGCAGGACAGGGGCTAATGAAAAACTGTTTTTT.

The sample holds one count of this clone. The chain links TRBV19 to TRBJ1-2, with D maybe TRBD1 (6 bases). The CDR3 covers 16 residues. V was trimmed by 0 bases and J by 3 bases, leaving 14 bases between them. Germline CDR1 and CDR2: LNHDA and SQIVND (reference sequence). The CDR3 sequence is CASSIDATGLDYGYTF. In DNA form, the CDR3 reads TGTGCCAGTAGTATAGATGCCACAGGGTTGGACTATGGCTACACCTTC.

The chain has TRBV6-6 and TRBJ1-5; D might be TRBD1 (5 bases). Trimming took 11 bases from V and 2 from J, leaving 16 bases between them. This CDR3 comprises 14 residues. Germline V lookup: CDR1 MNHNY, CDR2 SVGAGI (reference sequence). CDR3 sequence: CAVNRGGGNQPQHF. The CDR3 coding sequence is TGTGCCGTGAATAGGGGCGGGGGCAATCAGCCCCAGCATTTT.